This entry lists 8 T cell receptor beta chains sequenced from one sample in a study of T cells after yellow fever vaccination. TCRdb reprocessed the 5' RACE reads via MiXCR and lists one record per CDR3 protein. The sample has 230,000 or so distinct CDR3 sequences, roughly 6.3% seen once. The specimen comprised CD4+ T cells sorted from PBMCs, sampled on the day of the yellow fever booster vaccination. Receptor source: a man between 25 and 39 years old who received the YFV17D yellow fever vaccine.

V and J are TRBV10-3 and TRBJ2-7; TRBD2 is a possible D gene (5 bases). V lost 4 bases, J lost 4 bases, and 17 bases lay in between. Germline V gene data show CDR1 as ENHRY and CDR2 as SYGVKD. The CDR3 is 15 amino acids. DNA for the CDR3: TGTGCCATCAGTGCTGGAACGGCCAGAGGGTACGAGCAGTACTTC. Amino acid sequence: CAISAGTARGYEQYF.

This chain joins TRBV24-1 and TRBJ1-5, with D possibly being TRBD1 (6 bases). Trimming stripped 4 bases from V and 10 bases from J, with 13 bases between. There are 13 residues in the CDR3. CDR1 and CDR2 from the germline V gene are KGHDR and SFDVKD. CDR3 nucleotide sequence: TGTGCCACCAGTGAGTCCGGGGGCTTCCCCCAGCATTTT. This translates into CATSESGGFPQHF.

This clonotype was seen many times. V gene TRBV5-6 combines with J gene TRBJ2-3; 7 bases match TRBD2. This CDR3 has 15 residues. The V gene end was trimmed by 1 base and the J gene end by 4 bases; junction bases not matched to a gene: 6. Germline V gives CDR1 SGHDT, CDR2 YYEEEE. CDR3: CASSLSGLGSDTQYF. CDR3 DNA sequence: TGTGCCAGCAGCTTGAGCGGACTAGGCTCAGATACGCAGTATTTT.

The chain joins TRBV12-3 or TRBV12-4 to TRBJ2-5, with a weak D call TRBD2 (5 bases). The CDR3 runs 13 residues. With 8 bases removed from V and 0 bases from J, the gap between germline ends came to 10 bases. CDR3 nucleotides: TGTGCCAGCTCGAAAGCGGACCAAGAGACCCAGTACTTC. Translation: CASSKADQETQYF.

In its sample, this clonotype was seen many times. The chain combines TRBV5-1 with TRBJ2-1; D is perhaps TRBD1 (6 bases). Trimming pared 1 base from V and 13 bases from J, leaving 9 bases between. The CDR3 consists of 11 residues. Germline CDR1 and CDR2: SGHRS and YFSETQ. The CDR3 is CASSLWGQQFF. DNA for the CDR3: TGCGCCAGCAGCTTGTGGGGACAACAGTTCTTC.

In its sample, this clonotype was seen a few times. This sequence joins TRBV28 and TRBJ1-3; 8 bases align to TRBD1. CDR1 is MDHEN, CDR2 SYDVKM, per germline. J gave up 1 base and V 8 bases, and 13 bases lay outside the gene matches. The CDR3 covers 17 residues. The CDR3 spells CASSGPRTGSSGNTIYF. As DNA, the CDR3 is TGTGCCAGCTCAGGCCCGAGGACAGGGTCTTCTGGAAACACCATATATTTT.

This clonotype was counted many times. The chain employs TRBV5-5 and TRBJ2-4; 9 bases align to TRBD2. Germline trimming cut 1 base from V and 7 bases from J; bases unmatched to any gene: 6. There are 15 residues in the CDR3. Germline loops: CDR1 SGHKS, CDR2 YYEKEE (reference sequence). The DNA of the CDR3 is TGTGCCAGCAGCTTGAGTAGCGGGAGCTCGAACATTCAGTACTTC. Its protein product is CASSLSSGSSNIQYF.

This clonotype was observed many times. V is TRBV6-5 and J is TRBJ1-4; D is unclear. The CDR3 runs 15 residues. V lost 0 bases and J 4 bases, leaving 9 bases between the germline ends. From germline, CDR1 is MNHEY and CDR2 SVGAGI. The CDR3, as DNA: TGTGCCAGCAGTTACTCGTGGCAGAATAATGAAAAACTGTTTTTT. This codes for CASSYSWQNNEKLFF.